This TCR beta chain derives from a study of vaccination effects on CD4 cells after COVID-19 (dated by TCRdb to the early 2020s). About the study as a whole: The ViraFEST assay stimulated PBMC with viral peptide pools and then used TCR sequencing to identify antigen-specific CD4+ T cell clonotypes by expansion. Two doses of either the BNT162b2 or the mRNA-1273 mRNA SARS-CoV-2 vaccine were administered to participants. Each well held 1.5 million to 2 million PBMC cultured in IMDM containing approximately 5% human AB serum, roughly 9.6 IU/ml IL-2 and gentamicin, along with roughly 10 ug/ml peptides. SARS-CoV-2 spike-specific CD4+ TCR repertoires were compared before and after mRNA vaccination in COVID-19 convalescent patients and in infection-naive vaccine recipients. Altogether, roughly 10 COVID-19 convalescent patients and several SARS-CoV-2-naive healthy vaccine recipients made up the full study. Cultures from other donors in the study were sequenced using the Oncomine TCR Beta short-read assay on an Illumina iSeq 100. The research as a whole found: Among healthy vaccine recipients, nearly all vaccine-induced clones were SARS-CoV-2 mono-reactive, and just 1 of 255 was cross-reactive with common cold coronaviruses. Limitations of the study were the small number of convalescent patients and the absence of early post-infection timepoints. Both infection-induced and vaccine-induced clones contracted markedly at late post-vaccination timepoints, which is consistent with waning T cell responses.

Receptors were amplified or captured by the immunoSEQ multiplex PCR assay. TCR beta CDR3 sequencing was performed on DNA from the cultured, isolated CD4+ T cells. In the authors' own workflow: Non-productive TCR sequences were removed and reads were trimmed to the CDR3 region, keeping CDR3s of at least 7 amino acids. The MANAFEST web app was used to pick out antigen-specific clonotypes by comparing their expansion in peptide wells with that in reference cultures. To be called positive, a clone needed expansion at FDR<0.05 compared with the reference and with all other wells, an odds ratio greater than 5, and a frequency greater than 0.1% in two replicate wells. A clonotype was called cross-reactive if it was significantly expanded both in SARS-CoV-2 spike wells and in at least one common cold coronavirus spike condition. Using the stringdist R package, CDR3 similarity was measured by Levenshtein distance, and unrooted trees were constructed with ape in R 3.6.1. Not all clones reach the TCRdb copy of this immuneACCESS table, which keeps in-frame sequences only. Checked studies attribute under half of the gap to unresolved V genes and leave the rest unexplained. V and J calls and clone size come straight from that table; D and trimming were deduced from the DNA. Counted in this sample were around 50,000 clones; over 50% of them appeared once. In total, the top ten clones hold roughly 5% of the sample.

After more than nine days of culture, CD4+ T cells were isolated with the EasySep CD4+ T cell isolation kit. None of the healthy vaccine recipients had a prior SARS-CoV-2 infection, which was confirmed by nucleocapsid antibody tests that came back negative both before and after vaccination. On days 3 and 7, half of the culture medium was replaced with fresh IL-2-containing medium. Unless otherwise noted, each peptide stimulation condition was cultured in triplicate wells. Using Ficoll-Paque Plus gradient centrifugation, PBMC were separated from whole blood and then either used fresh or cryopreserved at -140C. The QIAamp micro DNA kit was used to extract genomic DNA from the cultured CD4+ T cells. This clone occurred a few times. Its antigen remains undetermined. No clone much larger than this one lies a single base away; base qualities are absent. From V the trimming removes 5 bases and from J it removes 5 bases, while the gene matches leave 11 bases of the junction unaccounted for. From the cysteine through the phenylalanine, the CDR3 covers 14 amino acids. Here the CDR3 DNA is all that survives: 42 bases in frame from base 1. CDR1 and CDR2, looked up from the germline V gene (reference sequence), are GTSNPN and SVGIG.

The source was CD4+ T cells from PBMCs cultured without peptide, collected before COVID-19 vaccination. The origin of this receptor is a human donor who received a COVID-19 vaccine. The rearrangement joined TRBV30 to TRBJ1-1; TRBD1 fits 7 bases in the junction. The nucleotide sequence is given as TGTGCCTGGTTGAGGGGCAGGGGGATGACTGAAGCTTTCTTT. Translated, it gives CAWLRGRGMTEAFF.